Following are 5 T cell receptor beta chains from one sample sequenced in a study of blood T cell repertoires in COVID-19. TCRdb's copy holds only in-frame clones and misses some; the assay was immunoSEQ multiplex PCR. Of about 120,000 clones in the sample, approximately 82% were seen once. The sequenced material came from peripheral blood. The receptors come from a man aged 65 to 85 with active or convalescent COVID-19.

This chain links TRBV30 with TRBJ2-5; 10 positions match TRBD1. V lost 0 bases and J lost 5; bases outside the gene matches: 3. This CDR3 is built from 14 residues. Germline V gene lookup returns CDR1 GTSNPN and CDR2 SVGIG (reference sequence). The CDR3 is CAWSVVDRGETQYF. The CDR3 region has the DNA TGTGCCTGGAGTGTAGTGGACAGGGGGGAGACCCAGTACTTC.

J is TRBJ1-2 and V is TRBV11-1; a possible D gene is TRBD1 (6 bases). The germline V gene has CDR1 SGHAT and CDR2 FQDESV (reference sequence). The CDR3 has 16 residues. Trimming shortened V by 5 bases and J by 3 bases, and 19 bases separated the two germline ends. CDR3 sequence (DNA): TGTGCCAGCAGCCCGCGTGGGGGCTCAACCTACTATGGCTACACCTTC. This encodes CASSPRGGSTYYGYTF.

CDR3 region: CASGLVLTREMAYEQYF. In DNA, the CDR3 is TGTGCTAGTGGTTTGGTACTAACGAGGGAAATGGCCTACGAGCAGTACTTC. The rearrangement links TRBV12-5 to TRBJ2-7, with D maybe TRBD2 (5 bases). Trimming shortened V by 0 bases and J by 2 bases, and 17 bases separated the two germline ends. Germline CDR1 and CDR2: LGHNT and FRNRAP. This CDR3 spans 17 amino acids.

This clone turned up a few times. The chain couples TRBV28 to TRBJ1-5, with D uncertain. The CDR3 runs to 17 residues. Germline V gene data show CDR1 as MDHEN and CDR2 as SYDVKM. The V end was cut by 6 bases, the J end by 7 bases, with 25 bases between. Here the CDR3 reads CASRPMAGRGIGQPQHF. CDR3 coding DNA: TGTGCCAGCAGACCCATGGCTGGCAGAGGGATTGGACAGCCCCAGCATTTT. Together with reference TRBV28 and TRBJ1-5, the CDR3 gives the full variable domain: DVKVTQSSRYLVKRTGEKVFLECVQDMDHENMFWYRQDPGLGLRLIYFSYDVKMKEKGDIPEGYSVSREKKERFSLILESASTNQTSMYLCASRPMAGRGIGQPQHFGDGTRLSIL.

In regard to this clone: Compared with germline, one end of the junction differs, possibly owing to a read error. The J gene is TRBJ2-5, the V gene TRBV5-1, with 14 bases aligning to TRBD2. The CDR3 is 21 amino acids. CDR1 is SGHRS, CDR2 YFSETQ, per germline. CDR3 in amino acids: CASSPSRGGLAGGTLPETQYF. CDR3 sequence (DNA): TGCGCCAGCAGCCCCTCTCGGGGAGGACTAGCGGGGGGCACCCTTCCAGAGACCCAATACTTC.